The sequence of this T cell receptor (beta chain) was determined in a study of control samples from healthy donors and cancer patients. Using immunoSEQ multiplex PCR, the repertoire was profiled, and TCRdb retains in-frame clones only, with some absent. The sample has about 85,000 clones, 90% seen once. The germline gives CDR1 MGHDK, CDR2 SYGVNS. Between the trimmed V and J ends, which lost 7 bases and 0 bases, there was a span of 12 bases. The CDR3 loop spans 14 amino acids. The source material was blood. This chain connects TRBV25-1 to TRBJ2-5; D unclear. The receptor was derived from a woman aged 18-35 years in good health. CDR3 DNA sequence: TGTGCCAGCACTTTCCCCGGTTACCAAGAGACCCAGTACTTC. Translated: CASTFPGYQETQYF.